One TCR beta chain is described in this entry. There are 12 residues in the CDR3. V was shortened by 2 bases and J by 6 bases, with 2 bases between the two germline ends. CDR1 is MGHRA, CDR2 YSYEKL, per germline. Here immunoSEQ multiplex PCR was the method, and the copy in TCRdb shows in-frame clones only, minus some. The sample has 150,000 to 200,000 clones, more than 85% seen once. The data are from a study of control samples from healthy donors and cancer patients. This chain joins TRBV4-1 and TRBJ1-6, with no clear D. The receptor was derived from a woman between 35 and 50 years old in good health. Material: blood. This CDR3 reads CASSQSNSPLHF. As DNA, the CDR3 is TGCGCCAGCAGCCAATCTAATTCACCCCTCCACTTT.